This passage covers 5 T cell receptor beta chains from one sample sequenced in a study of blood T cells in healthy people across ages. Primed by a sample-barcoded 5' primer and a J-beta primer mix, a second PCR proceeded for 7 to 11 cycles. Via MiXCR, TCRdb re-called the 5' RACE reads, giving one row per CDR3 protein. The sample includes some 640,000 distinct CDR3 sequences, 45% to 50% seen only once; the top ten take around a third. Sequencing used blood. These receptors all stem from a woman aged 60-70 years in good health.

The chain has TRBV4-1 and TRBJ2-7, with D tentatively TRBD1 (5 bases). Trimming pared 4 bases from V and 2 bases from J, leaving 12 bases between. The CDR3 has 14 amino acids. CDR1 and CDR2 from the germline V gene are MGHRA and YSYEKL. The CDR3 protein is CASSPMDKPYEQYF. DNA for the CDR3: TGCGCCAGCAGCCCAATGGACAAACCCTACGAGCAGTACTTC.

V and J are TRBV5-1 and TRBJ1-4; D is perhaps TRBD1 (5 bases). V gave up 0 bases and J gave up 8 bases, with 11 bases separating them. The CDR3 consists of 14 residues. Germline V gene data show CDR1 as SGHRS and CDR2 as YFSETQ. CDR3 bases: TGCGCCAGCAGCTTGGGACAGAGAGGCGAAAAACTGTTTTTT. Translating gives CASSLGQRGEKLFF.

Turning to this clonotype: The junction and the germline gene differ at one end; a read error may be behind it. The chain is built from TRBV28 and TRBJ2-5; 15 bases map to TRBD2. The germline gives CDR1 MDHEN, CDR2 SYDVKM. The CDR3 loop spans 16 amino acids. CDR3 region: CASSGGTSGRWETQYF. CDR3 bases: TGCGCCAGCAGTGGAGGGACTAGCGGGAGGTGGGAGACCCAGTACTTC.

The table lists this clonotype with many counts. The chain is built from TRBV7-3 and TRBJ2-7; D is ambiguous. The CDR3 has 12 residues. Trimming pared 3 bases from V and 6 bases from J, leaving 9 bases between. CDR1 and CDR2 from the germline V gene are SGHTA and FQGTGA. Written as DNA, the CDR3 is TGTGCCAGCAGCTTCACGGACCGCGAGCAGTACTTC. Translating gives CASSFTDREQYF.

This clonotype has only one observation. A single base separates this from a much larger clone, so it may be a read error. The J gene is TRBJ1-5, the V gene TRBV7-2; the match to TRBD1 covers 7 bases. The CDR3 extends over 15 amino acids. Germline CDR1 reads SGHTA; CDR2 reads FQGNSA. Losses at the gene ends were 1 base for V and 5 bases for J; bases not matched to a gene: 5. CDR3 coding DNA: TGTGCCAGCAGCTTAGGGGACAGACAGTATCAGCCCCAGCATTTT. This codes for CASSLGDRQYQPQHF.